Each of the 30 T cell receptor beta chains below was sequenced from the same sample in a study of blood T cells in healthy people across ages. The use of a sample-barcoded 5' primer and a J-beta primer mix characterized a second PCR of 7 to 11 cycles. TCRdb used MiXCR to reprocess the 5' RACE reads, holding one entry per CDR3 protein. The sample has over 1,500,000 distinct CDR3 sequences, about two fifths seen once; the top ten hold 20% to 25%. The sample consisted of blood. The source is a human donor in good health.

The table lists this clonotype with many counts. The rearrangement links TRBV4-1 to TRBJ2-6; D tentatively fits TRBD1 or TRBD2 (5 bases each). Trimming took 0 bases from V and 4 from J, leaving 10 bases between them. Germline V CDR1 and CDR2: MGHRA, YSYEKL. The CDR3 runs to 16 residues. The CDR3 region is CASSQDLGTGANVLTF. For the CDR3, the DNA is TGCGCCAGCAGCCAAGATCTAGGGACCGGGGCCAACGTCCTGACTTTC.

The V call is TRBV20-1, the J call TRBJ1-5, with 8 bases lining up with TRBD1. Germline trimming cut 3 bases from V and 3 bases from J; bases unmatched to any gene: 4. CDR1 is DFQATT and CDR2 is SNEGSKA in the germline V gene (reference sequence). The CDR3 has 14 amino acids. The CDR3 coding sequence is TGCAGTGCTAGGAGGACAGGGATCAATCAGCCCCAGCATTTT. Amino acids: CSARRTGINQPQHF.

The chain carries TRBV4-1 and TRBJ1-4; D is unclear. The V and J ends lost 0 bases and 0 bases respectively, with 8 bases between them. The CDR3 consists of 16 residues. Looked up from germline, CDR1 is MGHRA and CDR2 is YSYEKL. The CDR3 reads CASSQESGATNEKLFF. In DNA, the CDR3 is TGCGCCAGCAGCCAAGAGTCTGGAGCAACTAATGAAAAACTGTTTTTT.

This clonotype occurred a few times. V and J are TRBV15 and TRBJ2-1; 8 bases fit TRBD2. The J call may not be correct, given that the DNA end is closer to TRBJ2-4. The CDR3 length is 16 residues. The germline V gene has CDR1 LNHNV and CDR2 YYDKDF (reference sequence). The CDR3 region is CATSRVSGGAGETQYF. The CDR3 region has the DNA TGTGCCACCAGCAGAGTCAGCGGGGGCGCGGGGGAGACTCAGTACTTC.

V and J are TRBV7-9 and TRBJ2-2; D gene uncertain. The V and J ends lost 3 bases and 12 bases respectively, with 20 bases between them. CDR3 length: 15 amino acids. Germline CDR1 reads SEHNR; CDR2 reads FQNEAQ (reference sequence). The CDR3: CASSFTETDAVKLFF. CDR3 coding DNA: TGTGCCAGCAGCTTTACAGAGACCGATGCCGTGAAGCTGTTTTTT.

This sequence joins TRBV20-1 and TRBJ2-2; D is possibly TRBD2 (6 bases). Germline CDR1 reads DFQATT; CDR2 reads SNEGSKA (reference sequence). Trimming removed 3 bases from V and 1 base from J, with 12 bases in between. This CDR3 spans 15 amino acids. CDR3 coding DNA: TGCAGTGCTAGCTGGCGGGACTGGAACACCGGGGAGCTGTTTTTT. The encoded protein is CSASWRDWNTGELFF.

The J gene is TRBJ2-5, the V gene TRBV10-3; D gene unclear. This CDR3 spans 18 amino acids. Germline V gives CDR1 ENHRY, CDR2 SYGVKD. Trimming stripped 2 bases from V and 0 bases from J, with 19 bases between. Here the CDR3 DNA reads TGTGCCATCAGTGAGACCCTCCTGGACCAGATGTACCAAGAGACCCAGTACTTC. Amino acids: CAISETLLDQMYQETQYF.

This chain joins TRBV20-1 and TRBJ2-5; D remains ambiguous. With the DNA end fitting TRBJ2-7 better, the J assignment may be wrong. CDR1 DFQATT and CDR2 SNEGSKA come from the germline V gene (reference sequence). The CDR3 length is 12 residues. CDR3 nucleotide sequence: TGCAGTGCTCAGCTCCATCGAAACGAGCAGTACTTC. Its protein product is CSAQLHRNEQYF.

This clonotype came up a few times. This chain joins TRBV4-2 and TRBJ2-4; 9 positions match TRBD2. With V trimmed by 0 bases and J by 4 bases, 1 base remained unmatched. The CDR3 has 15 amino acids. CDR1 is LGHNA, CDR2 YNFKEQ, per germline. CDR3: CASSQDLAGKNIQYF. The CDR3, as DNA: TGTGCCAGCAGCCAAGACCTAGCGGGGAAAAACATTCAGTACTTC.

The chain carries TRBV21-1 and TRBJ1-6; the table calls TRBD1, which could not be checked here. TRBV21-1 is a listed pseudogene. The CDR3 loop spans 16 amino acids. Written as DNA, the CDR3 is TGTGCCAGCAGCAACGCCCCTAGGACACATAATTCACCCCTCCACTTT. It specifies CASSNAPRTHNSPLHF.

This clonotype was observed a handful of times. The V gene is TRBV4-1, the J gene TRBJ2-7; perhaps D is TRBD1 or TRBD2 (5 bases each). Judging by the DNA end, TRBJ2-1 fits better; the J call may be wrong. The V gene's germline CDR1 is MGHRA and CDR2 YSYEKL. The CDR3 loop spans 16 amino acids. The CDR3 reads CASSQTPGTSDNEQFF. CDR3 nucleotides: TGCGCCAGCAGCCAAACTCCCGGGACCTCAGACAATGAGCAGTTCTTC.

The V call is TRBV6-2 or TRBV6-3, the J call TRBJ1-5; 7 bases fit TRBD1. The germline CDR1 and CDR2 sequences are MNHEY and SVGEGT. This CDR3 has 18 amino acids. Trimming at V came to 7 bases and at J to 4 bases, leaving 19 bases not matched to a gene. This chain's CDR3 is CASTTREQGPKQNQPQHF. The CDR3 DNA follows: TGTGCCAGCACCACCAGGGAACAGGGGCCGAAGCAAAATCAGCCCCAGCATTTT.

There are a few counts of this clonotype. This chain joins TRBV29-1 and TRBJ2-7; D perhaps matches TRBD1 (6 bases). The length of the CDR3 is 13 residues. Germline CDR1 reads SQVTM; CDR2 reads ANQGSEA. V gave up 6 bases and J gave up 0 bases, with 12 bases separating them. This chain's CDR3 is CSVTDRTSYEQYF. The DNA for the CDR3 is TGCAGCGTCACAGACAGGACCTCCTACGAGCAGTACTTC.

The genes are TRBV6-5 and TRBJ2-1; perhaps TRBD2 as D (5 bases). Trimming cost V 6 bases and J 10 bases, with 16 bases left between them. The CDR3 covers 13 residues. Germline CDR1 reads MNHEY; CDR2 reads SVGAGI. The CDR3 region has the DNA TGTGCCAGCAGCTTACAATTCAGCGGAGAGCAGTTCTTC. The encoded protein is CASSLQFSGEQFF.

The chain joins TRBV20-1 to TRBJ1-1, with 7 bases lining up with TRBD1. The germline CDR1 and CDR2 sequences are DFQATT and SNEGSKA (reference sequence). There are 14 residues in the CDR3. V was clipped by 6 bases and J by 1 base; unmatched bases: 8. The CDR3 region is CSANKDRTNTEAFF. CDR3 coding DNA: TGCAGTGCCAACAAGGACAGGACGAACACTGAAGCTTTCTTT.

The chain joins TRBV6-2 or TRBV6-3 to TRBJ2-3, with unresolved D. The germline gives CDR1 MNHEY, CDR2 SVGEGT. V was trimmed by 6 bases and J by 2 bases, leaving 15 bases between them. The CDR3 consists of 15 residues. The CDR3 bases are TGTGCCAGCAGCCCAACTGGGCTAATCACAGATACGCAGTATTTT. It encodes CASSPTGLITDTQYF.

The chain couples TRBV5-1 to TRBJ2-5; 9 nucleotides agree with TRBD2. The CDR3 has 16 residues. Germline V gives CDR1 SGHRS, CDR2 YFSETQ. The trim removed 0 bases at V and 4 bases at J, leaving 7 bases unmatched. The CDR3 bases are TGCGCCAGCAGCTTGGAGGCGGGGGGGGCTGGAGAGACCCAGTACTTC. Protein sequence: CASSLEAGGAGETQYF. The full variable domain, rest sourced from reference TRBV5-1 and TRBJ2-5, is KAGVTQTPRYLIKTRGQQVTLSCSPISGHRSVSWYQQTPGQGLQFLFEYFSETQRNKGNFPGRFSGRQFSNSRSEMNVSTLELGDSALYLCASSLEAGGAGETQYFGPGTRLLVL.

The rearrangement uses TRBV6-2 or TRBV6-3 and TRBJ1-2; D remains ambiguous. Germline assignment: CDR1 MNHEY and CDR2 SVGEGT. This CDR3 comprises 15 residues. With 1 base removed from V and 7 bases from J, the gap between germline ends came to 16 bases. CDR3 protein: CASSYYPGAGSGYTF. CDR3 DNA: TGTGCCAGCAGTTACTATCCGGGTGCAGGATCTGGCTACACCTTC.

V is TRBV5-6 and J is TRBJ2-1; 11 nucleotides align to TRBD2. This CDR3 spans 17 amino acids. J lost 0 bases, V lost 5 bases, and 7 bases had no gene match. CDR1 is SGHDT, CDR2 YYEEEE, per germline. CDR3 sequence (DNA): TGTGCCAGCAGTTATAGCGGGGGGGTGAGCTCCTACAATGAGCAGTTCTTC. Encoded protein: CASSYSGGVSSYNEQFF. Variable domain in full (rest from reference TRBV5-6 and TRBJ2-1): DAGVTQSPTHLIKTRGQQVTLRCSPKSGHDTVSWYQQALGQGPQFIFQYYEEEERQRGNFPDRFSGHQFPNYSSELNVNALLLGDSALYLCASSYSGGVSSYNEQFFGPGTRLTVL.

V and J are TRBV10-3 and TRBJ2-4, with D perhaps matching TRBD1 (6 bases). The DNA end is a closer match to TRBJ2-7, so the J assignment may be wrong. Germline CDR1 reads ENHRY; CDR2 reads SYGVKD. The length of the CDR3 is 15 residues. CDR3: CAISETGQKPCEQYF. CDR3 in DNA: TGTGCCATCAGTGAGACTGGACAGAAACCATGCGAGCAGTACTTC.

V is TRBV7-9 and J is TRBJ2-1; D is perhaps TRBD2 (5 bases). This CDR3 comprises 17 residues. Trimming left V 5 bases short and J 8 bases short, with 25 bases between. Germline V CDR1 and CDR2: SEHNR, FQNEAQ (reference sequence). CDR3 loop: CASSPGVASSYIHEQFF. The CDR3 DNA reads TGTGCCAGCAGCCCTGGCGTCGCTAGCTCTTATATCCATGAGCAGTTCTTC.

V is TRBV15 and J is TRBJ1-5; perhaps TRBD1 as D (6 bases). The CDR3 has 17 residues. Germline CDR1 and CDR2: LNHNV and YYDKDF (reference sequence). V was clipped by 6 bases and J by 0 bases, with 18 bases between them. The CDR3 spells CATSRRSGAYSNQPQHF. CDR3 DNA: TGTGCCACCAGTAGACGTTCGGGGGCTTATAGCAATCAGCCCCAGCATTTT.

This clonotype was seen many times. CDR3 coding DNA: TGTGCCAGCAGCTTCCAGGGTATGGACACTGAAGCTTTCTTT. Its protein is CASSFQGMDTEAFF. The genes are TRBV7-9 and TRBJ1-1, with a weak D call TRBD1 (5 bases). V was shortened by 3 bases and J by 3 bases, with 11 bases between the two germline ends. The length of the CDR3 is 14 residues. CDR1 SEHNR and CDR2 FQNEAQ come from the germline V gene (reference sequence).

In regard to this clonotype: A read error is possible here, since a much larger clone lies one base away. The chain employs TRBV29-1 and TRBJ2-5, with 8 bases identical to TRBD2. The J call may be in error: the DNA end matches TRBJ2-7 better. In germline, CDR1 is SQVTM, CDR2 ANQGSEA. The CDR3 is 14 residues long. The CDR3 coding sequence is TGCAGCGTGAGCTGGACTAGCAGCATGAGCGAGCAGTACTTC. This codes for CSVSWTSSMSEQYF.

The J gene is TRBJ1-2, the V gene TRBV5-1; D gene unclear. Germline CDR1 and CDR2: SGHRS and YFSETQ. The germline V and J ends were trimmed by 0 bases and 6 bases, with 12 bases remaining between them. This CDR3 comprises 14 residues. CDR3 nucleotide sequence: TGCGCCAGCAGCTTGGGGATTGCAGTAAATGGCTACACCTTC. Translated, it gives CASSLGIAVNGYTF. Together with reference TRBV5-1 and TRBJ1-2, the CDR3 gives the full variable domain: KAGVTQTPRYLIKTRGQQVTLSCSPISGHRSVSWYQQTPGQGLQFLFEYFSETQRNKGNFPGRFSGRQFSNSRSEMNVSTLELGDSALYLCASSLGIAVNGYTFGSGTRLTVV.

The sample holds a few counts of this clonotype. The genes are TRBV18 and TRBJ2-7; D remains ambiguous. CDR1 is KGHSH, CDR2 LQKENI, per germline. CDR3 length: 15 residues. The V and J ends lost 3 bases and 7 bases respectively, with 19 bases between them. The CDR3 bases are TGTGCCAGCTCACCCCAGCCCTACCAAGATGAAGAGCAGTACTTC. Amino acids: CASSPQPYQDEEQYF.

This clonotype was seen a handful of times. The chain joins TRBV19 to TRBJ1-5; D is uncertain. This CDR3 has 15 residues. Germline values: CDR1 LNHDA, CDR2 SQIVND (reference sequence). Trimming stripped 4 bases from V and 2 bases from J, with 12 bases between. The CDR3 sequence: CASSKVPRGNQPQHF. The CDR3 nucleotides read TGTGCCAGTAGTAAGGTCCCCCGGGGCAATCAGCCCCAGCATTTT.

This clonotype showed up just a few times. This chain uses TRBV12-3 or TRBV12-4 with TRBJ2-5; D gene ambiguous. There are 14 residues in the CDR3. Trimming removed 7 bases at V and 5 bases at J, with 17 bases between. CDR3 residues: CASKFNIPAETQYF. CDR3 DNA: TGTGCCAGCAAGTTTAACATTCCAGCGGAGACCCAGTACTTC.

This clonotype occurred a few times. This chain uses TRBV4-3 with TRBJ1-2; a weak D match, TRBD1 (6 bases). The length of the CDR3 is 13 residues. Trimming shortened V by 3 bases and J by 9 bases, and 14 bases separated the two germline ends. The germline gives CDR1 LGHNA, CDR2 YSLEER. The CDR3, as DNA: TGCGCCAGCAGCCACGCAGGGGTTAGCAGCTACACCTTC. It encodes CASSHAGVSSYTF.

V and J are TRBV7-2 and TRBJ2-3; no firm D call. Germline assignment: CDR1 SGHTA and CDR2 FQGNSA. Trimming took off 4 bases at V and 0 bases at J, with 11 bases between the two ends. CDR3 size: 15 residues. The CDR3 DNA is TGTGCCAGCAGCTCTTCCCACGACAGCACAGATACGCAGTATTTT. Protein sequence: CASSSSHDSTDTQYF.